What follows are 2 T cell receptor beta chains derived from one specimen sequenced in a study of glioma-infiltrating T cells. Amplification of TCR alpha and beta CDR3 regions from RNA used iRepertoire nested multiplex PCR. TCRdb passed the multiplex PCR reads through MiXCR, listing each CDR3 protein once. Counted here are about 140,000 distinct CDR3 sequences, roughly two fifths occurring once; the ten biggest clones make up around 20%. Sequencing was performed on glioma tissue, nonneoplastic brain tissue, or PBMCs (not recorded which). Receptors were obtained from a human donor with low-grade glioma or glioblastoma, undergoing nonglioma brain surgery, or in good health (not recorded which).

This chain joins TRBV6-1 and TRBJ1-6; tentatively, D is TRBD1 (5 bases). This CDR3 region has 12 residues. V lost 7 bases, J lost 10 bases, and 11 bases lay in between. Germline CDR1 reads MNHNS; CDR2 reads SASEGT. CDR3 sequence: CASTDEGSPLHF. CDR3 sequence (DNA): TGTGCCAGCACCGACGAGGGGTCACCCCTCCACTTT.

The CDR3 coding sequence is TGTGCCAGCAGTGATTTTGAGCAGTTCTTC. It encodes CASSDFEQFF. The chain links TRBV25-1 to TRBJ2-1; no definite D call. Germline assignment: CDR1 MGHDK and CDR2 SYGVNS. Trimming took 3 bases from V and 9 from J, leaving 3 bases between them. The CDR3 spans 10 residues. Variable domain in full (rest from reference TRBV25-1 and TRBJ2-1): EADIYQTPRYLVIGTGKKITLECSQTMGHDKMYWYQQDPGMELHLIHYSYGVNSTEKGDLSSESTVSRIRTEHFPLTLESARPSHTSQYLCASSDFEQFFGPGTRLTVL.